A selection of T cell receptor beta chains follows, all from one sample in a study of T cell responses to AZD1222 COVID-19 vaccine. Profiled with immunoSEQ multiplex PCR; TCRdb holds only in-frame clones, not every one. This table has some 100,000 clones, 87% appearing once. Sequenced here: peripheral blood, sampled on day 0 of AZD1222 vaccination. These receptors all come from an adult in good health. CDR3s include the opening cysteine and the closing phenylalanine or tryptophan. A D gene is named only where the DNA matches it firmly.

>-|TRBJ1-2|TRBV3-1/TRBV3-2
CASSQKPGRPHGYTF
>-|TRBJ1-1|TRBV6-6
CASSGSMNTEAFF
>-|TRBJ1-1|TRBV2
CASSSGSPNTEAFF
>-|TRBJ1-1|TRBV3-1/TRBV3-2
CASSQVRGTEAFF
>-|TRBJ2-1|TRBV6-6
CASSYSSVEQFF
>TRBD1|TRBJ1-5|TRBV12-3/TRBV12-4
CASSLTGIQPQHF
>-|TRBJ1-2|TRBV18
CASSPARGSNYGYTF
>TRBD2|TRBJ2-1|TRBV5-4
CASRPGLAGEIGNEQFF
>TRBD1|TRBJ1-2|TRBV28
CASSFQGVGYGYTF
>TRBD2|TRBJ2-3|TRBV6-1
CASSEVAAGGQDTQYF
>-|TRBJ2-2|TRBV28
CASSRLERNTGELFF
>-|TRBJ1-3|TRBV28
CASSLVQTGNTIYF
>TRBD2|TRBJ2-7|TRBV27
CASSTGLVSPDEQYF
>-|TRBJ1-6|TRBV7-3
CASSLEVANSPLHF
>-|TRBJ1-2|TRBV7-9
CASSLQRDGYTF
>-|TRBJ2-3|TRBV7-2
CASSLDPPRAGDTQYF
>TRBD1|TRBJ1-1|TRBV3-1/TRBV3-2
CASGDRGGGTEAFF
>-|TRBJ2-3|TRBV2
CASTWDADTQYF
>-|TRBJ1-1|TRBV14
CASSPGPNTEAFF
>-|TRBJ1-2|TRBV4-1
CASSQDGIYGYTF
>-|TRBJ2-5|TRBV7-9
CASSLRQAQETQYF